One and the same sample provided the 6 T cell receptor beta chains below, sequenced in a study of CD8 T cells in ankylosing spondylitis. Whole-study findings and limits: About 8 highly homologous variants made up a TCR beta motif, and this motif appeared characteristic of ankylosing spondylitis blood.

Their cognate antigens are unknown. TCRdb redid the calling of the 5' RACE reads with MiXCR, one entry per CDR3 protein. The sample records under 150,000 distinct CDR3 sequences, under 20% being singletons. Sequenced: blood, either unsorted or a sorted T cell fraction (not recorded which). These receptor sequences come from a male donor with ankylosing spondylitis.

There are a few counts of this clonotype. The chain has TRBV4-1 and TRBJ2-3, with TRBD2 as a possible D gene (5 bases). V lost 0 bases and J 3 bases, leaving 22 bases between the germline ends. The germline CDR1 and CDR2 sequences are MGHRA and YSYEKL. The CDR3 covers 19 residues. CDR3 bases: TGCGCCAGCAGCCAAGATGACGACTTAAGCGGCTCTGGGACAGATACGCAGTATTTT. Protein sequence: CASSQDDDLSGSGTDTQYF.

CDR3 sequence: CASSIGQGNTEAFF. Written as DNA, the CDR3 is TGTGCCAGCAGCATCGGACAGGGGAACACTGAAGCTTTCTTT. This sequence joins TRBV5-6 and TRBJ1-1; 8 bases line up with TRBD1. Trimming at V came to 4 bases and at J to 1 base, leaving 3 bases not matched to a gene. This CDR3 is built from 14 residues. Looked up from germline, CDR1 is SGHDT and CDR2 is YYEEEE. The variable domain in full, with the rest retrieved from reference TRBV5-6 and TRBJ1-1, is DAGVTQSPTHLIKTRGQQVTLRCSPKSGHDTVSWYQQALGQGPQFIFQYYEEEERQRGNFPDRFSGHQFPNYSSELNVNALLLGDSALYLCASSIGQGNTEAFFGQGTRLTVV.

This clonotype was detected a few times. This chain uses TRBV3-1 with TRBJ2-3; unclear D gene. Trimming left V 7 bases short and J 2 bases short, with 7 bases between. This CDR3 is 12 amino acids long. Germline loops: CDR1 LGHDT, CDR2 YNNKEL (reference sequence). The CDR3 region is CASTSATDTQYF. In DNA form, the CDR3 reads TGTGCCAGCACCTCAGCCACAGATACGCAGTATTTT.

The sample holds a few counts of this clonotype. The J gene is TRBJ2-1, the V gene TRBV7-8; no clear D. Germline values: CDR1 SGHVS, CDR2 FQNEAQ. Deletions cut 0 bases from V and 5 bases from J, with 11 bases between. The CDR3 length is 15 residues. Here the CDR3 reads CASSLALVSHNEQFF. DNA for the CDR3: TGTGCCAGCAGCTTAGCGCTAGTTTCCCACAATGAGCAGTTCTTC.

The chain combines TRBV4-3 with TRBJ1-2, with D unclear. V lost 0 bases and J lost 5, with 10 bases in between. Germline CDR1 and CDR2: LGHNA and YSLEER. The length of the CDR3 is 14 residues. CDR3 protein: CASSQEIRSYGYTF. In DNA, the CDR3 is TGCGCCAGCAGCCAAGAAATTCGCTCGTATGGCTACACCTTC.

The chain joins TRBV7-9 to TRBJ2-7; TRBD2 matches 10 bases. The CDR3 covers 14 residues. Germline-derived CDR1 and CDR2 are SEHNR and FQNEAQ (reference sequence). V was clipped by 1 base and J by 6 bases; unmatched bases: 3. The CDR3 region has the DNA TGTGCCAGCAGCTTAGTTACTAGCGGGACCGAGCAGTACTTC. It translates to CASSLVTSGTEQYF.